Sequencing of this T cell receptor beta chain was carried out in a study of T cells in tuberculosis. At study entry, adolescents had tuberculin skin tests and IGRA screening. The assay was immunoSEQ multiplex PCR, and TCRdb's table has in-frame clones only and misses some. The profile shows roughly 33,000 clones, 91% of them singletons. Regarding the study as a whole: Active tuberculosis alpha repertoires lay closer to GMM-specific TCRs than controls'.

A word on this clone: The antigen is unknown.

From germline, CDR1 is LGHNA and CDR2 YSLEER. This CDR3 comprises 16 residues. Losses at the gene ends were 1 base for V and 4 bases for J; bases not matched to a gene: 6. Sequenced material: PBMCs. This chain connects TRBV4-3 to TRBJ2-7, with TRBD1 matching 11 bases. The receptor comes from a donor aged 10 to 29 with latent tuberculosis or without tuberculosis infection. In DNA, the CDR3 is TGCGCCAGCAGCCAAGGGGAGAGGGACAGGGGGTACGAGCAGTACTTC. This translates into CASSQGERDRGYEQYF.